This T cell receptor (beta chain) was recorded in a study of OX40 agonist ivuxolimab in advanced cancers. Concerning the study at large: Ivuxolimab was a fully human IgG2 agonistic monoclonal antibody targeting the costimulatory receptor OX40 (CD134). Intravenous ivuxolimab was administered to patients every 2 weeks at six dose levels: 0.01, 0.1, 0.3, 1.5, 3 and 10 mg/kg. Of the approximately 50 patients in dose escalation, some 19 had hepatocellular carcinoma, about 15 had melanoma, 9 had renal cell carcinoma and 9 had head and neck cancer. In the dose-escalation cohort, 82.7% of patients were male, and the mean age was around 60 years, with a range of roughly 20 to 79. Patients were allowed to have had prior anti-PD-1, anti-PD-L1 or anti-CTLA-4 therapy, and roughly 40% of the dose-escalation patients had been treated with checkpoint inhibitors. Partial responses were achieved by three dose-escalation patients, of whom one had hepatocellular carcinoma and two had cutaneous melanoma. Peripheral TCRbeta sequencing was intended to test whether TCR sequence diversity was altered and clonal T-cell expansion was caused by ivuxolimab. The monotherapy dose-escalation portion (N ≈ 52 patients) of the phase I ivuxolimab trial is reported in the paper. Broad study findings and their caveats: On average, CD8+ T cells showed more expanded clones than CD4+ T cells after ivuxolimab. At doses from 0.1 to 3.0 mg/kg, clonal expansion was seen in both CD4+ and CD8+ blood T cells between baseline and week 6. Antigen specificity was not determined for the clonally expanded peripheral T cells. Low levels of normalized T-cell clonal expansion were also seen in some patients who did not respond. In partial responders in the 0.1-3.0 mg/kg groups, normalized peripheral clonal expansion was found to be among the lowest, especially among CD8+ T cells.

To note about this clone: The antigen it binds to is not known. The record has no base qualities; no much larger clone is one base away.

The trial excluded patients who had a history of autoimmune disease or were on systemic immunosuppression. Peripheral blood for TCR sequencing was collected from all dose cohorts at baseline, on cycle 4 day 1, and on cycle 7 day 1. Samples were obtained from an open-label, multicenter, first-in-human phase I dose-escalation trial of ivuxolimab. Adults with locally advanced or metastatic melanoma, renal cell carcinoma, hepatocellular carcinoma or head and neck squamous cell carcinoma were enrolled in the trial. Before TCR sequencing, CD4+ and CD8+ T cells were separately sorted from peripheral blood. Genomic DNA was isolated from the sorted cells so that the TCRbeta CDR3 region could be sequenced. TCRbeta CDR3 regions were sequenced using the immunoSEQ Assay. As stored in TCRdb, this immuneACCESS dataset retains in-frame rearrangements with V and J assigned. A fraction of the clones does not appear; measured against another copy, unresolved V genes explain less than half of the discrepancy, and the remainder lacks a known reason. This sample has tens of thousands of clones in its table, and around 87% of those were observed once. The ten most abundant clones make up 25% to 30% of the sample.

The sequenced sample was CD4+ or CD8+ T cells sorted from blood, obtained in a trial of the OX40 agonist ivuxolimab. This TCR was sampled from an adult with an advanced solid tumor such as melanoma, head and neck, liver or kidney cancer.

The nucleotide sequence is given as TGTGCCAGCAGTGATTTACGGGCAGCTGGAATTAGCACAGATACGCAGTATTTT. Its coded protein is CASSDLRAAGISTDTQYF. The V and J segments used are TRBV6-1 and TRBJ2-3; the D gene is not confidently resolved. CDR1 MNHNS and CDR2 SASEGT were looked up in the germline V gene. V is shortened by 3 bases, J by 0 bases, and the region joining them spans 19 bases. The CDR3, from cysteine to phenylalanine, totals 18 residues. Solely the CDR3 DNA is kept, with 54 bases framed from the first base.